This TCR beta chain was sequenced during a study of post-analysis software for immune sequencing data. The study's findings and limits: TRBV5-6, TRBV5-1 and TRBV20-1 were among five TRBV segments more frequent in patients than controls. Patients with multiple sclerosis recorded significantly lower normalized Chao1 diversity than controls, the study found.

The CDR3 sequence is 12 residues long. J was trimmed by 2 bases and V by 6 bases; bases with no gene match: 3. Germline assignment: CDR1 DFQATT and CDR2 SNEGSKA (reference sequence). This clonotype was seen a handful of times. Its antigen is as yet unknown. Sequencing libraries made from TCR beta cDNA carried unique molecular identifiers. TCRdb called the PCR reads again in MiXCR, with one record for every CDR3 protein. The sample holds about 810,000 distinct CDR3 sequences, roughly 50% seen once. The J gene is TRBJ2-7, the V gene TRBV20-1; 8 nucleotides align to TRBD1. This clonotype was sampled from a girl aged 10 to 17 with multiple sclerosis. Sequenced sample: blood. The CDR3 nucleotides read TGCAGTGCCCAGACAGGGGCCTACGAGCAGTACTTC. Translated, it gives CSAQTGAYEQYF.